The T cell receptor beta chain under discussion was sequenced for a study of T cell repertoires in cytomegalovirus infection (dated by TCRdb to about 2019). Context from the whole study: Alongside well-studied HLA-B-restricted epitopes, the peptide stimulations were aimed at recently identified HLA-C-restricted CMV epitopes, whose presentation resists viral immunomodulation. The HLA type of each donor mattered for the analysis, because public TCR beta signatures pointed to carriage of CMV infection along with the matching HLA type. What the research found in general, with its limitations: In the ex vivo response, HLA-C-restricted CMV-specific TCR beta clonotypes were dominant, and in two of eight donors the single most frequent clonotype came from this HLA-C-restricted group. In both this cohort and an independent roughly 330-donor cohort, the cumulative frequency of public TCR beta family members distinguished carriers of CMV infection plus the relevant HLA type.

TCRdb shows the sequencer as Illumina HiSeq 1500. TCRdb trimmed the raw reads at Q25, called clones with MiXCR and kept productive beta chains. Here each entry gathers all rows of one CDR3 protein and keeps the most common genes and DNA. The sample table records some 920,000 distinct CDR3 sequences; 30% to 40% of these occur just once. The ten largest clones take up roughly an eighth of the sample. Germline trimming: 5 bases from V, 7 bases from J; junction bases outside gene matches: 10. Via the germline V gene, CDR1 is MNHEY and CDR2 SVGAGI. The CDR3 goes from the cysteine to the phenylalanine over 15 residues. Just the 45-base CDR3 DNA is kept, in frame starting at base 1. The treatment or condition label for this specimen denotes: in vitro stimulation with specific CMV peptide epitopes to enrich CMV-specific T cells. Concerning this clonotype: Its antigen remains unidentified. No base quality information exists; no much larger clone differs at one position.

The clonotype comes from a human donor in good health (CMV status not recorded). Some clones in this sample may be carry-over from other donors' samples. The starting material was cultured CD8+ T cells from PBMCs, obtained from culture after CMV antigen stimulation. The receptor chain draws on TRBV6-5 and TRBJ2-2, and TRBD2 matches 7 of the central bases. The nucleotides read TGTGCCAGCAGTCCTCCCTGGGGAGGGCACGGGGAGCTGTTTTTT. The translation is CASSPPWGGHGELFF.